A selection of T cell receptor beta chains follows, all from one sample in a study of CD8 T cells in Susac syndrome. TCRdb re-analysed the immunoSEQ multiplex PCR reads in MiXCR, keeping a single row per CDR3 protein. Of about 140,000 distinct CDR3 sequences listed, 85% to 95% were seen once; the top ten hold roughly 0.14%. Sequenced input: CD4+ T cells from PBMCs. The receptors shown here come from a human donor with Susac syndrome. Both conserved end residues are part of each CDR3. Fields, in order: V gene, D gene, J gene, clone size, CDR3 DNA, CDR3 protein. A D gene is named only where the DNA matches it firmly. Rows may omit the clone size; those that give it use once, few, many or a size class.

TRBV29-1,.,TRBJ2-7,.,TGCAGCGTTGCATCGACCTACGAGCAGTACTTC,CSVASTYEQYF
TRBV12-3/TRBV12-4,TRBD1,TRBJ1-5,.,TGTGCCAGCAGTCATACAGGGGACGGTCAGCCCCAGCATTTT,CASSHTGDGQPQHF
TRBV18,TRBD1,TRBJ1-5,.,TGTGCCAGCTCACCAAGACAGGGGGATCAGCCCCAGCATTTT,CASSPRQGDQPQHF
TRBV7-2,.,TRBJ2-2,.,TGTGCCAGCAGGCCGACAGGGAACACCGGGGAGCTGTTTTTT,CASRPTGNTGELFF
TRBV28,TRBD1,TRBJ2-1,.,TGTGCCAGCAGTTTAACCCGGGACAGGGGGCGTAATGAGCAGTTCTTC,CASSLTRDRGRNEQFF
TRBV20-1,.,TRBJ2-5,once,TGCAGTGCTAGAGTCAGGATCGGAGGAGAGACCCAGTACTTC,CSARVRIGGETQYF
TRBV3-1,.,TRBJ2-3,.,TGTGCCAGCAGCCAAATCACAGATACGCAGTATTTT,CASSQITDTQYF
TRBV5-1,.,TRBJ1-1,.,TGCGCCAGCAGCTTGGCTGCAGGGAGAAACACTGAAGCTTTCTTT,CASSLAAGRNTEAFF
TRBV5-1,TRBD1,TRBJ1-1,once,TGCGCCAGCAGCGAGGCCGGGACAGACACTGAAGCTTTCTTT,CASSEAGTDTEAFF
TRBV4-3,TRBD1,TRBJ1-2,.,TGCGCCAGCAGCCTGACAGGGCCTAACTATGGCTACACCTTC,CASSLTGPNYGYTF
TRBV28,.,TRBJ1-5,.,TGTGCCAGCAGTTTAGGGGTTGCGCAGGGAATTAATCAGCCCCAGCATTTT,CASSLGVAQGINQPQHF
TRBV3-1,TRBD2,TRBJ2-4,.,TGTGCCAGCAGCCTGACTAGCAGACTAGCCAAAAACATTCAGTACTTC,CASSLTSRLAKNIQYF